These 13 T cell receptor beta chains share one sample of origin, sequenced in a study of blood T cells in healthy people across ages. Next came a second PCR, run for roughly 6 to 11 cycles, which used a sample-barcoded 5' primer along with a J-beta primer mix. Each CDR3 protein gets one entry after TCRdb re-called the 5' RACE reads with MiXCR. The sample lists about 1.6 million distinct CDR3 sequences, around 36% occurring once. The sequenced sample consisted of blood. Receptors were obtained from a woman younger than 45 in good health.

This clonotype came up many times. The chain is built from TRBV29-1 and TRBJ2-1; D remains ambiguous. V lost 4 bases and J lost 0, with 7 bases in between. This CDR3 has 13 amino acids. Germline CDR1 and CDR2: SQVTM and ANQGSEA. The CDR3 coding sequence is TGCAGCGTTGTTCCTGACTCCTACAATGAGCAGTTCTTC. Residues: CSVVPDSYNEQFF.

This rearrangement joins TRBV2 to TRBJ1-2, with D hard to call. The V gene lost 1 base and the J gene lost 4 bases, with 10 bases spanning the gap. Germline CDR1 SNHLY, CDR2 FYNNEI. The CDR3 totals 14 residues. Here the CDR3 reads CASSEDSRSYGYTF. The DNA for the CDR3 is TGTGCCAGCAGTGAAGACAGTCGGTCCTATGGCTACACCTTC.

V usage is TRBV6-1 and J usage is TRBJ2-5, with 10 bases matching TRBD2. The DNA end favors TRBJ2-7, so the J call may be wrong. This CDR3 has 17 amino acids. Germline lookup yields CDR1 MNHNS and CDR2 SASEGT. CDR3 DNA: TGTGCCAGCAGTGAATCTAGCGGGAGAGGTCCCCTTTACGAGCAGTACTTC. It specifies CASSESSGRGPLYEQYF.

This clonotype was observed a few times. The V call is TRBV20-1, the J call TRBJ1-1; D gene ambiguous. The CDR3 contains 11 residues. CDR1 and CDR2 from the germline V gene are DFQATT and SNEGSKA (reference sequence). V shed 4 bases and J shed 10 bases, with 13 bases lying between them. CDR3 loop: CSAMRTEPAFF. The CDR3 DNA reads TGCAGTGCTATGAGGACCGAACCAGCTTTCTTT.

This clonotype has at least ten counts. The CDR3 sequence: CASSQVTGESYEQYF. The CDR3 DNA follows: TGCGCCAGCAGCCAAGTTACGGGGGAATCCTACGAGCAGTACTTC. This sequence joins TRBV4-1 and TRBJ2-7; TRBD2 is a possible D gene (6 bases). V was pared by 1 base and J by 1 base, with 11 bases between. Germline CDR1 MGHRA, CDR2 YSYEKL. CDR3 length equals 15 residues.

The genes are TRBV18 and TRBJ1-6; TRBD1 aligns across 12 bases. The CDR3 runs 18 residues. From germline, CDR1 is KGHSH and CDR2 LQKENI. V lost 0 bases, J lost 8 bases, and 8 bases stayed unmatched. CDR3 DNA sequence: TGTGCCAGCTCACCACCGGGGACAGGGGGCCAAGGGGATTCACCCCTCCACTTT. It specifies CASSPPGTGGQGDSPLHF.

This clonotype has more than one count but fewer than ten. CDR3 coding DNA: TGCGCCAGCAGCCAAGTGACAGGGGGTTATTATGGCTACACCTTC. Its translation is CASSQVTGGYYGYTF. The V gene is TRBV4-1, the J gene TRBJ1-2; 9 bases match TRBD1. The V segment lost 1 base and the J segment 5 bases; nucleotides outside the gene matches: 5. This CDR3 has 15 residues. Germline V CDR1 and CDR2: MGHRA, YSYEKL.

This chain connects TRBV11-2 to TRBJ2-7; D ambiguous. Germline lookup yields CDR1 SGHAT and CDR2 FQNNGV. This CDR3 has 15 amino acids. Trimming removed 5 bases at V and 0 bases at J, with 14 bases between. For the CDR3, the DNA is TGTGCCAGCAGCCAGAACAGCTTAGCCTCCTACGAGCAGTACTTC. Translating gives CASSQNSLASYEQYF.

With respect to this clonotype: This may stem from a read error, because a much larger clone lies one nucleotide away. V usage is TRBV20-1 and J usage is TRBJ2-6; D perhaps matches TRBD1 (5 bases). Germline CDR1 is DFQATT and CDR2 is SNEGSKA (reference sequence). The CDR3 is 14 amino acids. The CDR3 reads CSARSMAGANVRTF. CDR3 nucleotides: TGCAGTGCTAGGAGTATGGCTGGGGCCAACGTCCGGACTTTC.

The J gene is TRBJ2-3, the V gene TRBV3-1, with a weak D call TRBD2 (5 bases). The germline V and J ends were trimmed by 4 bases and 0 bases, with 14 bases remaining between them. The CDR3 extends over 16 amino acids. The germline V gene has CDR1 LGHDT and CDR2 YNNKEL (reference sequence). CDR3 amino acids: CASSRRSGTSTDTQYF. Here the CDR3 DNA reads TGTGCCAGCAGCCGCCGCTCGGGAACCAGCACAGATACGCAGTATTTT.

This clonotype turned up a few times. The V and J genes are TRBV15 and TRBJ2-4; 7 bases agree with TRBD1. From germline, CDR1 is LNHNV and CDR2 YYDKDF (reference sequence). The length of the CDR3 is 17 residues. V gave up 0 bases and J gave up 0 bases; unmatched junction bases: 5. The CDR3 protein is CATSRDTGELAKNIQYF. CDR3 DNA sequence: TGTGCCACCAGCAGAGATACAGGGGAGCTAGCCAAAAACATTCAGTACTTC.

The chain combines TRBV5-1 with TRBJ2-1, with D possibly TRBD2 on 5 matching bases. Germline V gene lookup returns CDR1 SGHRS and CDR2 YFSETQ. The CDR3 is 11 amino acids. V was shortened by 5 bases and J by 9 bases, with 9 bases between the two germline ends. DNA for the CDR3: TGCGCCAGCAGTCCGGAGGCTGAGCAGTTCTTC. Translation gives CASSPEAEQFF. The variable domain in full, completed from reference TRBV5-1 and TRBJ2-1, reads KAGVTQTPRYLIKTRGQQVTLSCSPISGHRSVSWYQQTPGQGLQFLFEYFSETQRNKGNFPGRFSGRQFSNSRSEMNVSTLELGDSALYLCASSPEAEQFFGPGTRLTVL.

In nucleotides, the CDR3 is TGTGCCTGGGCCACCGGGGTCTCCTACGAGCAGTACTTC. Its protein is CAWATGVSYEQYF. This chain links TRBV30 with TRBJ2-7, with TRBD2 as a possible D gene (5 bases). This CDR3 has 13 residues. The V end was cut by 5 bases, the J end by 0 bases, with 11 bases between. CDR1 GTSNPN and CDR2 SVGIG come from the germline V gene (reference sequence).